This T cell receptor (beta chain) was observed in a study of blood T cell repertoires in COVID-19. Study at large: The origin of the acute and convalescent COVID-19 samples was the United States, Italy and Spain. Nucleic acid was either cDNA or gDNA, and it came from T cells, B-cell-depleted T cells, or PBMCs.

Germline V gene sequence: CDR1 SGHAT, CDR2 FQNNGV. The J segment lost 4 bases and the V segment lost 3 bases, leaving 6 bases of the junction unmatched. The CDR3 length is 15 residues. Original processing notes: By means of reference gene primer amplification, nucleated cell counts were estimated. This table comes from immunoSEQ multiplex PCR, and its TCRdb copy is limited to in-frame clones, with some not included. That table is the source of V, J and clone size, and D and trimming were worked out from the DNA. The sample carries tens of thousands of clones, 90% recorded once. The sequencing input was peripheral blood. The sequence was obtained from a human donor in a cohort sampled during active COVID-19. The chain couples TRBV11-2 to TRBJ1-2; 9 bases map to TRBD1. The CDR3 is CASSFAGTGIYGYTF. The DNA for the CDR3 is TGTGCCAGCAGCTTTGCCGGGACAGGGATCTATGGCTACACCTTC.